This TCR beta chain was captured by sequencing in a study of T cell responses to AZD1222 COVID-19 vaccine. Study findings and constraints: Donors were chiefly white British, with a greater number of females, and clonal diversity was perhaps underestimated. Repertoire sampling was restricted to post-peak T cell response timepoints. Just 6 or 7 AZD1222 recipients were seropositive at baseline.

The length of the CDR3 is 14 residues. V was shortened by 4 bases and J by 0 bases, with 9 bases between the two germline ends. Germline V CDR1 and CDR2: SGHTA, FQGNSA. In regard to this clone: Its specificity is not known.

Generated by immunoSEQ multiplex PCR, the TCRdb table keeps only in-frame clones and is missing some. The sample includes 160,000 or so clones, roughly nine tenths seen only once; the top ten take approximately 1.6%. The rearrangement joins TRBV7-2 to TRBJ1-1; D is perhaps TRBD1 (5 bases). This specimen was peripheral blood, taken on day 0 of AZD1222 vaccination. The sequence derives from an adult in good health. For the CDR3, the DNA is TGTGCCAGCAGCTCGGGGGGAATGAACACTGAAGCTTTCTTT. The encoded protein is CASSSGGMNTEAFF.